The rows below give T cell receptor beta chains drawn from one sample of a study of T-cell reconstitution after alpha-beta-depleted transplantation in children. TCRdb re-called the PCR reads through MiXCR, storing one row per CDR3 protein. The sample lists a few hundred thousand distinct CDR3 sequences; roughly 20% were seen once. This sample comprised PBMCs from the stem cell graft donor, obtained from the stem cell graft. These receptors all stem from a human donor who donated a stem cell graft to a child with acute myeloid leukemia. Both conserved end residues are part of each CDR3. Each record gives: J gene, CDR3 length, clone size, D gene, V gene, CDR3 DNA, CDR3 protein. A D gene is named only where the DNA matches it firmly. Clone sizes are given selectively: once, few, many, or a class where the clone is expanded.

J: TRBJ2-7
length: 13
size: NA
D: NA
V: TRBV24-1
DNA: TGTGCCACCAGGCCCCCCGAAAAAGCGGAGCAGTACTTC
CDR3: CATRPPEKAEQYF

J: TRBJ2-1
length: 16
size: few
D: TRBD2
V: TRBV3-1
DNA: TGTGCCAGCAGCCAGGAACTAGCGGGAGTCCACAATGAGCAGTTCTTC
CDR3: CASSQELAGVHNEQFF

J: TRBJ2-7
length: 14
size: NA
D: NA
V: TRBV6-1
DNA: TGTGCCAGCTCTTCTAAGGGATTTACATACGAGCAGTACTTC
CDR3: CASSSKGFTYEQYF

J: TRBJ1-3
length: 17
size: NA
D: TRBD1
V: TRBV7-6
DNA: TGTGCCAGCAGCTTAGTTCCCGGGACAGCCTCTGGAAACACCATATATTTT
CDR3: CASSLVPGTASGNTIYF

J: TRBJ2-7
length: 16
size: few
D: TRBD2
V: TRBV7-6
DNA: TGTGCCGGCAGCTTCAGACTAGCGGGCCAATCCTACGAGCAGTACTTC
CDR3: CAGSFRLAGQSYEQYF

J: TRBJ2-3
length: 14
size: NA
D: TRBD2
V: TRBV20-1
DNA: TGCAGTGCTCCCGGGACTAGATCCGTAGATACGCAGTATTTT
CDR3: CSAPGTRSVDTQYF

J: TRBJ2-7
length: 15
size: few
D: TRBD1
V: TRBV5-1
DNA: TGCGCCAGCAGCCCGATAAAGGGACAGCTATACGAGCAGTACTTC
CDR3: CASSPIKGQLYEQYF

J: TRBJ2-7
length: 14
size: few
D: TRBD2
V: TRBV4-1
DNA: TGCGCCAGCAGCCAGGGGACTATTGGCTACGAGCAGTACTTC
CDR3: CASSQGTIGYEQYF

J: TRBJ2-1
length: 13
size: many
D: NA
V: TRBV20-1
DNA: TGCAGTGCCATAGCCGAACGGAACAATGAGCAGTTCTTC
CDR3: CSAIAERNNEQFF

J: TRBJ2-7
length: 13
size: NA
D: NA
V: TRBV12-3/TRBV12-4
DNA: TGTGCCAGCAGTTTCCGGCAGGCCTACGAGCAGTACTTC
CDR3: CASSFRQAYEQYF

J: TRBJ1-5
length: 13
size: NA
D: NA
V: TRBV10-3
DNA: TGTGCCATCAGTCCTGACGTAGTACAGCCCCAGCATTTT
CDR3: CAISPDVVQPQHF

J: TRBJ1-1
length: 15
size: many
D: TRBD1
V: TRBV20-1
DNA: TGCAGTGCTAGTCCGGGACAGAACATGAACACTGAAGCTTTCTTT
CDR3: CSASPGQNMNTEAFF

J: TRBJ1-4
length: 14
size: many
D: NA
V: TRBV6-5
DNA: TGTGCCAGCAGTCTAGACAGGAATAATGAAAAACTGTTTTTT
CDR3: CASSLDRNNEKLFF

J: TRBJ1-5
length: 14
size: NA
D: TRBD1
V: TRBV12-3/TRBV12-4
DNA: TGTGCCAGCAGTATCGGGACAGGGGCTCAGCCCCAGCATTTT
CDR3: CASSIGTGAQPQHF

J: TRBJ2-7
length: 15
size: few
D: NA
V: TRBV5-1
DNA: TGCGCCAGCAGCTTGGCAGTCATGGCTTCCTACGAGCAGTACTTC
CDR3: CASSLAVMASYEQYF

J: TRBJ1-4
length: 16
size: many
D: NA
V: TRBV28
DNA: TGTGCCAGCAGCCTAGTTCTAGGGTCCCTTGGGGAAAAACTGTTTTTT
CDR3: CASSLVLGSLGEKLFF

J: TRBJ1-4
length: 16
size: few
D: NA
V: TRBV24-1
DNA: TGTGCCACCAGTGATTCGGACGGCCCTCGGGAAGAAAAACTGTTTTTT
CDR3: CATSDSDGPREEKLFF

J: TRBJ2-7
length: 14
size: NA
D: NA
V: TRBV27
DNA: TGTGCCAGCAGTTTATCTCCCGACTACGGGGAGCAGTACTTC
CDR3: CASSLSPDYGEQYF

J: TRBJ2-1
length: 17
size: NA
D: TRBD2
V: TRBV9
DNA: TGTGCCAGCAGCTTCCCCGGAGGGGCTAGCGGGAACAATGAGCAGTTCTTC
CDR3: CASSFPGGASGNNEQFF

J: TRBJ2-1
length: 15
size: once
D: NA
V: TRBV6-1
DNA: TGTGCCAGCAGTCCGGGAGTAGAGGGCTACAATGAGCAGTTCTTC
CDR3: CASSPGVEGYNEQFF

J: TRBJ2-2
length: 15
size: NA
D: NA
V: TRBV6-4
DNA: TGTGCCAGCAGCCACTCCACCGCGAACACCGGGGAGCTGTTTTTT
CDR3: CASSHSTANTGELFF

J: TRBJ1-5
length: 14
size: few
D: TRBD1
V: TRBV29-1
DNA: TGCAGCGTTACGATCGGACAGGGAAGTCAGCCCCAGCATTTT
CDR3: CSVTIGQGSQPQHF

J: TRBJ2-2
length: 14
size: NA
D: NA
V: TRBV12-3/TRBV12-4
DNA: TGTGCCAGCAGTTTATTCGGGGACACCGGGGATCTGTTTTTT
CDR3: CASSLFGDTGDLFF

J: TRBJ2-5
length: 15
size: NA
D: TRBD2
V: TRBV28
DNA: TGTGCCAGCAGTTTATTGCGGGAGGTCCGAGAGACCCAGTACTTC
CDR3: CASSLLREVRETQYF

J: TRBJ2-1
length: 15
size: few
D: TRBD2
V: TRBV20-1
DNA: TGCAGTGCTAGGGAACTAGCGGGGACCTACAATGAGCAGTTCTTC
CDR3: CSARELAGTYNEQFF

J: TRBJ2-1
length: 15
size: NA
D: NA
V: TRBV12-3/TRBV12-4
DNA: TGTGCCAGCAGCCAGACTACAATGACGGGAGAGGATACGTTCTTC
CDR3: CASSQTTMTGEDTFF

J: TRBJ1-5
length: 17
size: once
D: NA
V: TRBV27
DNA: TGTGCCAGCAGTTTATTTTGGGACAAAAATAGCAATCAGCCCCAGCATTTT
CDR3: CASSLFWDKNSNQPQHF

J: TRBJ2-7
length: 18
size: few
D: TRBD2
V: TRBV6-5
DNA: TGTGCCAGCAGTTACGGTTTAGCGGGAGGGGGGGTCTCCTACGAGCAGTACTTC
CDR3: CASSYGLAGGGVSYEQYF

J: TRBJ2-6
length: 16
size: NA
D: NA
V: TRBV12-3/TRBV12-4
DNA: TGTGCCAGTCCGGCTGTTTCCGCCTCTGGGGCCAACGTCCTGACTTTC
CDR3: CASPAVSASGANVLTF

J: TRBJ2-3
length: 18
size: many
D: NA
V: TRBV6-5
DNA: TGTGCCAGCAGTTACAGTGCGGCCCATGGCCTAACAGCAGATACGCAGTATTTT
CDR3: CASSYSAAHGLTADTQYF

J: TRBJ2-7
length: 13
size: NA
D: TRBD2
V: TRBV12-3/TRBV12-4
DNA: TGTGCCAGCAGTTGGGGAGGGCCGATCGAGCAGTACTTC
CDR3: CASSWGGPIEQYF

J: TRBJ1-1
length: 14
size: few
D: TRBD1
V: TRBV12-3/TRBV12-4
DNA: TGTGCCAGCAGTTTAAATAGGGGGCGATCTGAAGCTTTCTTT
CDR3: CASSLNRGRSEAFF

J: TRBJ1-1
length: 18
size: NA
D: TRBD1
V: TRBV25-1
DNA: TGTGCCAGCAGTGATACCTTTGAGCCAGGGGGTAGGAGCACTGAAGCTTTCTTT
CDR3: CASSDTFEPGGRSTEAFF

J: TRBJ2-7
length: 15
size: NA
D: NA
V: TRBV4-1
DNA: TGCGCCAGCAGCCAAGAATTTCCGGTCTCCTACGAGCAGTACTTC
CDR3: CASSQEFPVSYEQYF

J: TRBJ2-7
length: 14
size: NA
D: NA
V: TRBV7-2
DNA: TGTGCCAGCAGCCTGGGACAAAACCCCTACGAGCAGTACTTC
CDR3: CASSLGQNPYEQYF

J: TRBJ2-4
length: 15
size: NA
D: NA
V: TRBV5-1
DNA: TGCGCCAGCAGCTTGGAGGTAGCCCAGTTTAACATTCAGTACTTC
CDR3: CASSLEVAQFNIQYF

J: TRBJ1-4
length: 15
size: NA
D: NA
V: TRBV20-1
DNA: TGCAGTGCTAGAGATCCACAGCTTTTAGATGAAAAACTGTTTTTT
CDR3: CSARDPQLLDEKLFF

J: TRBJ2-1
length: 18
size: NA
D: NA
V: TRBV24-1
DNA: TGTGCCACCAGTGATGGGGGATTTGGGGGGCACCTCTACAATGAGCAGTTCTTC
CDR3: CATSDGGFGGHLYNEQFF

J: TRBJ2-7
length: 14
size: NA
D: NA
V: TRBV5-1
DNA: TGCGCCAGCAGCTTAGCCGGGCCCCCGGCAGAGCAGTACTTC
CDR3: CASSLAGPPAEQYF

J: TRBJ1-5
length: 15
size: many
D: NA
V: TRBV27
DNA: TGTGCCAGCAGTTTATCGGCAGGGAGCAATCAGCCCCAGCATTTT
CDR3: CASSLSAGSNQPQHF

J: TRBJ2-2
length: 16
size: NA
D: NA
V: TRBV10-2
DNA: TGCGCCAGCAGTGCATACAGGAGGAGGAACACCGGGGAGCTGTTTTTT
CDR3: CASSAYRRRNTGELFF

J: TRBJ2-3
length: 15
size: few
D: TRBD1
V: TRBV7-2
DNA: TGTGCCAGCAGGTCAAGGACAGGGACTCCAGATACGCAGTATTTT
CDR3: CASRSRTGTPDTQYF

J: TRBJ1-1
length: 13
size: few
D: NA
V: TRBV28
DNA: TGTGCCAGCAGGGGGACACAGAACACTGAAGCTTTCTTT
CDR3: CASRGTQNTEAFF

J: TRBJ1-5
length: 13
size: NA
D: NA
V: TRBV4-2
DNA: TGTGCCAGCAGCCAAGAAAGGGGGCAGCCCCAGCATTTT
CDR3: CASSQERGQPQHF

J: TRBJ2-2
length: 15
size: few
D: TRBD1
V: TRBV12-3/TRBV12-4
DNA: TGTGCCAGCAGTCCCGGGACAGGGGTTGCCGGGGAGCTGTTTTTT
CDR3: CASSPGTGVAGELFF

J: TRBJ1-2
length: 14
size: few
D: NA
V: TRBV29-1
DNA: TGCAGCGTTGTAAATATAGGGCAGCACTATGGCTACACCTTC
CDR3: CSVVNIGQHYGYTF

J: TRBJ1-2
length: 15
size: NA
D: NA
V: TRBV29-1
DNA: TGCAGCGGTAGCCTTGTGGGACGTCGGGACTATGGCTACACCTTC
CDR3: CSGSLVGRRDYGYTF

J: TRBJ2-3
length: 14
size: NA
D: NA
V: TRBV28
DNA: TGTGCCGGCCAAGGGGCGGACTACACAGATACGCAGTATTTT
CDR3: CAGQGADYTDTQYF

J: TRBJ1-1
length: 14
size: NA
D: NA
V: TRBV19
DNA: TGTGCCAGTACGATTGGGGGCCCCAACACTGAAGCTTTCTTT
CDR3: CASTIGGPNTEAFF

J: TRBJ2-2
length: 15
size: NA
D: TRBD1
V: TRBV18
DNA: TGTGCCAGCTCACTACCGGACAGGGATGCCGGGGAGCTGTTTTTT
CDR3: CASSLPDRDAGELFF

J: TRBJ1-1
length: 15
size: NA
D: NA
V: TRBV12-3/TRBV12-4
DNA: TGTGCCAGCAGTTTAGTGCCGGAAATTAACACTGAAGCTTTCTTT
CDR3: CASSLVPEINTEAFF

J: TRBJ2-7
length: 16
size: NA
D: TRBD2
V: TRBV5-6
DNA: TGTGCCAGCAGACAGACTAGCGGGAGGGCTGGGGACGAGCAGTACTTC
CDR3: CASRQTSGRAGDEQYF